These T cell receptor beta chains were read from a single sample in a study of T cell repertoires in cytomegalovirus infection. From the reads, TCRdb called clonotypes with MiXCR, one entry per CDR3 protein. The sample has 510,000 or so distinct CDR3 sequences, approximately 25% seen once. Sequenced material: PBMCs. The receptors originated from a human donor in good health (CMV status not recorded). Some clones in this sample may be carry-over from other donors' samples. CDR3s leave out the opening cysteine and the closing phenylalanine or tryptophan. Fields, in order: J gene, CDR3 length, V gene, CDR3 protein.

TRBJ2-1 | 17 | TRBV6-8 | ASSYSIFHRGSLNNEQF
TRBJ2-7 | 13 | TRBV2 | ASSELAGVGYEQY
TRBJ2-1 | 16 | TRBV5-6 | ASSPGTGGPLSYNEQF
TRBJ2-2 | 14 | TRBV7-8 | ASSRARLSFAGELF
TRBJ1-6 | 14 | TRBV6-6 | ASSYSSSSYNSPLH
TRBJ1-3 | 11 | TRBV12-3/TRBV12-4 | ASNLYSGNTIY
TRBJ1-5 | 10 | TRBV23-1 | ASSRTVTAQH
TRBJ2-2 | 14 | TRBV7-2 | ASSLGVSAGSGELF
TRBJ2-1 | 12 | TRBV15 | ATSRETGYNEQF
TRBJ2-7 | 15 | TRBV7-9 | ASSLALGDRIPYEQY
TRBJ1-1 | 10 | TRBV10-3 | AIGRPNTEAF
TRBJ2-1 | 16 | TRBV10-1 | ASRPGTSGSPSYNEQF
TRBJ1-1 | 12 | TRBV9 | ASSVGGRNTEAF
TRBJ1-6 | 13 | TRBV20-1 | SARAAGGYNSPLH
TRBJ2-3 | 13 | TRBV6-1 | ASSLAGAEIDTQY
TRBJ1-1 | 15 | TRBV7-6 | ASSLNFYGRENTEAF